This T cell receptor beta chain was identified in a study of shared clonotypes between healthy human individuals. General study points: Rarefaction analysis demonstrated incomplete sorted-subset sequencing notwithstanding large depth. Donor clonotype sharing was expected to depend on sequencing depth. Across subsets, estimated richness was generally greater for naive than for memory populations.

Recent vaccinations or acute infections were absent in the healthy HIV-negative adult donors. CDR3 size: 14 residues. Trimming cost V 3 bases and J 6 bases; bases outside gene matches: 3. Germline CDR1 reads SGHRS; CDR2 reads YFSETQ. Generated by immunoSEQ multiplex PCR, the TCRdb table keeps only in-frame clones and is missing some. The sample records about 1.1 million clones, about 80% being singletons. As for this clone: As yet, its antigen is unknown. This CDR3 is also generated by other DNA sequences in the sample.

The V and J genes are TRBV5-1 and TRBJ1-4; 9 nucleotides line up with TRBD1. The sample comprised memory CD4+ T cells from PBMCs. Subset noted: CD45RA-negative fraction. The receptor's source is a man between 18 and 35 years old in good health. Some clones in this sample may be carry-over from other donors' samples. CDR3 in DNA: TGCGCCAGCAGCTCGGGGACAGGGTATGAAAAACTGTTTTTT. Protein product: CASSSGTGYEKLFF. Supplemented by reference TRBV5-1 and TRBJ1-4, the full variable domain reads KAGVTQTPRYLIKTRGQQVTLSCSPISGHRSVSWYQQTPGQGLQFLFEYFSETQRNKGNFPGRFSGRQFSNSRSEMNVSTLELGDSALYLCASSSGTGYEKLFFGSGTQLSVL.